One and the same sample provided the 26 T cell receptor beta chains below, sequenced in a study of response to subunit inactivated influenza vaccine. MiXCR, run by TCRdb on the RT-PCR reads, gives a single entry per CDR3 protein. The table lists hundreds of thousands of distinct CDR3 sequences, 15% to 18% of them singletons. The input for sequencing was PBMCs from blood, taken 11 to 12 days after vaccination. These receptors were obtained from a man aged 45-65 years who received an inactivated influenza vaccine.

This sequence joins TRBV7-8 and TRBJ2-3; the D gene is possibly TRBD2 (6 bases). The CDR3 has 15 amino acids. Germline-derived CDR1 and CDR2 are SGHVS and FQNEAQ. Trimming pared 4 bases from V and 4 bases from J, leaving 15 bases between. CDR3 in DNA: TGTGCCAGCAGCTCCCCCCGCGGGAAGGCAGATACGCAGTATTTT. Protein product: CASSSPRGKADTQYF.

At least ten counts were recorded for this clonotype. A junction boundary mismatches the germline segment, possibly from a read error. The rearrangement uses TRBV7-7 and TRBJ2-3, with a tentative D call TRBD2 (6 bases). This CDR3 has 15 amino acids. Germline V gene data show CDR1 as SSHAT and CDR2 as FNYEAQ (reference sequence). The CDR3: CASSPGLLSTDTQYF. As DNA, the CDR3 is TGTGCTAGCAGCCCGGGACTCCTAAGCACAGATACGCAGTATTTT.

This clonotype has only a few counts. The J gene is TRBJ1-2, the V gene TRBV30; D may be TRBD1 (5 bases). The CDR3 extends over 13 amino acids. V was trimmed by 4 bases and J by 14 bases, leaving 23 bases between them. CDR1 is GTSNPN, CDR2 SVGIG, per germline (reference sequence). In nucleotides, the CDR3 is TGTGCCTGGAACACTTTCACCTTAGGGGATTCGACCTTC. Its translation is CAWNTFTLGDSTF.

A few counts support this clonotype. The gene calls are TRBV9 and TRBJ2-2; no reliable D call. The CDR3 has 12 residues. V lost 4 bases, J lost 4 bases, and 5 bases lay in between. CDR1 and CDR2 from the germline V gene are SGDLS and YYNGEE. CDR3 in amino acids: CASSISTGELFF. CDR3 bases: TGTGCCAGCAGCATCTCCACCGGGGAGCTGTTTTTT.

The chain combines TRBV7-2 with TRBJ2-3, with D maybe TRBD2 (5 bases). The CDR3 runs 17 residues. The V end lost 2 bases, the J end lost 4 bases, and 19 bases lay between the germline ends. The germline V gene encodes CDR1 SGHTA and CDR2 FQGNSA. The CDR3 protein is CASSLFVQTTPADTQYF. CDR3 in DNA: TGTGCCAGCAGCTTATTCGTCCAGACTACCCCCGCAGATACGCAGTATTTT.

This clonotype was picked up many times. V gene TRBV5-1 combines with J gene TRBJ2-6, with D maybe TRBD1 (6 bases). The CDR3 spans 15 residues. Per germline, CDR1 SGHRS and CDR2 YFSETQ. The germline V and J ends were trimmed by 4 bases and 4 bases, with 12 bases remaining between them. The CDR3 is CASSQRGSGANVLTF. The CDR3 bases are TGCGCCAGCAGCCAAAGGGGGTCGGGGGCCAACGTCCTGACTTTC.

This clonotype came up many times. The V gene is TRBV7-2, the J gene TRBJ2-3, with TRBD1 matching over 10 bases. The CDR3 length is 17 residues. CDR1 is SGHTA, CDR2 FQGNSA, per germline. V lost 1 base and J lost 3; bases outside the gene matches: 7. The CDR3 sequence is CASSLGQGALGTDTQYF. In DNA form, the CDR3 reads TGTGCCAGCAGCTTAGGACAGGGGGCGCTCGGGACAGATACGCAGTATTTT.

The V and J genes are TRBV29-1 and TRBJ1-1, with D tentatively TRBD1 (5 bases). V shed 2 bases and J shed 5 bases, with 15 bases lying between them. The CDR3 is made up of 14 amino acids. Germline-derived CDR1 and CDR2 are SQVTM and ANQGSEA. CDR3 sequence (DNA): TGCAGCGTTGAATTGGCCAGGGTTAGGACTGAAGCTTTCTTT. Its protein is CSVELARVRTEAFF.

This chain connects TRBV5-1 to TRBJ2-3; tentatively, D is TRBD1 or TRBD2 (5 bases each). Germline V gene sequence: CDR1 SGHRS, CDR2 YFSETQ. V dropped 4 bases and J dropped 7 bases, with 10 bases sitting between them. This CDR3 has 12 residues. This CDR3 is CASSPQGHTQYF. For the CDR3, the DNA is TGCGCCAGCAGCCCCCAGGGACATACGCAGTATTTT. Complete variable domain (other parts from reference TRBV5-1 and TRBJ2-3): KAGVTQTPRYLIKTRGQQVTLSCSPISGHRSVSWYQQTPGQGLQFLFEYFSETQRNKGNFPGRFSGRQFSNSRSEMNVSTLELGDSALYLCASSPQGHTQYFGPGTRLTVL.

The chain uses TRBV5-1 and TRBJ2-7, with D possibly TRBD2 on 5 matching bases. Germline V lookup: CDR1 SGHRS, CDR2 YFSETQ. V was shortened by 4 bases and J by 5 bases, with 19 bases between the two germline ends. The CDR3 runs to 15 residues. The CDR3 nucleotides read TGCGCCAGCAGCGCACTATCCGGGATCCCGAACGAGCAGTACTTC. This translates into CASSALSGIPNEQYF.

The chain carries TRBV3-1 and TRBJ2-7, with TRBD2 matching 7 bases. This CDR3 is built from 13 residues. Germline CDR1 LGHDT, CDR2 YNNKEL (reference sequence). V gave up 2 bases and J gave up 7 bases; unmatched junction bases: 5. The CDR3 nucleotides read TGTGCCAGCAGCCAATTACAGCGGGGAGAGCAGTACTTC. Protein: CASSQLQRGEQYF.

The V and J genes are TRBV6-1 and TRBJ2-7; 10 bases agree with TRBD2. Germline V gene sequence: CDR1 MNHNS, CDR2 SASEGT. The CDR3 is 13 amino acids. With 5 bases clipped from V and 7 bases from J, the junction kept 5 bases outside the gene matches. Written as DNA, the CDR3 is TGTGCCAGCAGTCTAGCGGGGGCGTGGGAGCAGTACTTC. Translation gives CASSLAGAWEQYF.

The V and J genes are TRBV20-1 and TRBJ2-1; 8 bases agree with TRBD2. In germline, CDR1 is DFQATT, CDR2 SNEGSKA (reference sequence). The CDR3 is 19 amino acids. The CDR3 DNA sequence: TGCAGGGGTAGAATTCCTGGGCTAGCGGGCCCGAGCTCCTACAATGAGCAGTTCTTC. It codes for CRGRIPGLAGPSSYNEQFF.

This chain links TRBV20-1 with TRBJ2-5; 15 nucleotides align to TRBD2. The V gene end was trimmed by 6 bases and the J gene end by 5 bases; junction bases not matched to a gene: 13. CDR3 length: 17 residues. From germline, CDR1 is DFQATT and CDR2 SNEGSKA (reference sequence). In nucleotides, the CDR3 is TGCAGTGCGCCCGGACTAGCGGGGGGGCTGATTCACGAGACCCAGTACTTC. Its protein is CSAPGLAGGLIHETQYF.

This clonotype was observed a handful of times. V gene TRBV6-1 combines with J gene TRBJ1-2; 8 bases align to TRBD1. J gave up 2 bases and V 6 bases, and 8 bases lay outside the gene matches. Germline V CDR1 and CDR2: MNHNS, SASEGT. CDR3 length equals 15 residues. The CDR3 loop reads CASSFRTGINYGYTF. The CDR3, as DNA: TGTGCCAGCAGCTTCAGGACAGGGATAAACTATGGCTACACCTTC.

Only a few counts were recorded for this clonotype. The chain uses TRBV5-5 and TRBJ2-1, with 8 positions matching TRBD2. This CDR3 spans 14 amino acids. V trimming: 8 bases; J trimming: 8 bases; junction bases outside the gene matches: 12. Germline CDR1 reads SGHKS; CDR2 reads YYEKEE (reference sequence). The CDR3 spells CASHREGLSYEQFF. CDR3 nucleotides: TGTGCCAGTCATCGGGAGGGCCTCAGCTATGAGCAGTTCTTC.

This clonotype was detected only a few times. The chain joins TRBV12-3 or TRBV12-4 to TRBJ2-5; TRBD1 aligns across 10 bases. The CDR3 has 15 amino acids. Trimming cost V 2 bases and J 5 bases; bases outside gene matches: 5. The CDR3, as DNA: TGTGCCAGCAGTTTAAGAGACAGGGGGCCCGAGACCCAGTACTTC. Its translation is CASSLRDRGPETQYF.

V is TRBV5-1 and J is TRBJ2-3; 9 positions match TRBD1. V shed 5 bases and J 4 bases; nucleotides not matched to a gene: 5. The length of the CDR3 is 14 residues. Germline loops: CDR1 SGHRS, CDR2 YFSETQ. In nucleotides, the CDR3 is TGCGCCAGCAGTCGGGACAGGGTCCCAGATACGCAGTATTTT. It is translated as CASSRDRVPDTQYF. The full variable domain, in which reference TRBV5-1 and TRBJ2-3 provide the parts outside the CDR3, is KAGVTQTPRYLIKTRGQQVTLSCSPISGHRSVSWYQQTPGQGLQFLFEYFSETQRNKGNFPGRFSGRQFSNSRSEMNVSTLELGDSALYLCASSRDRVPDTQYFGPGTRLTVL.

The rearrangement links TRBV27 to TRBJ2-3; a weak D match, TRBD2 (6 bases). Germline V lookup: CDR1 MNHEY, CDR2 SMNVEV (reference sequence). The V gene lost 6 bases and the J gene lost 0 bases, with 10 bases spanning the gap. The CDR3 length is 14 residues. The CDR3 DNA is TGTGCCAGCAGCAAGGCGGGGAGCACAGATACGCAGTATTTT. This sequence encodes CASSKAGSTDTQYF.

The sample holds many counts of this clonotype. The gene calls are TRBV7-2 and TRBJ2-1; 7 bases align to TRBD1. The CDR3 covers 14 residues. Looked up from germline, CDR1 is SGHTA and CDR2 is FQGNSA. V lost 2 bases to trimming and J lost 9 bases; unmatched junction nucleotides: 7. The CDR3 DNA is TGTGCCAGCAGCTTATCAACAGGGGTCATTGAGCAGTTCTTC. Translation gives CASSLSTGVIEQFF.

This clonotype was recorded a few times. V usage is TRBV5-1 and J usage is TRBJ2-1; 7 nucleotides agree with TRBD2. The V gene's germline CDR1 is SGHRS and CDR2 YFSETQ. J was trimmed by 3 bases and V by 0 bases; bases with no gene match: 6. The CDR3 spans 16 residues. CDR3 protein: CASSLGAGLLYNEQFF. CDR3 nucleotide sequence: TGCGCCAGCAGCTTGGGAGCGGGACTTCTCTACAATGAGCAGTTCTTC.

The V call is TRBV5-4, the J call TRBJ2-3; TRBD2 aligns across 9 bases. Germline loops: CDR1 SGHNT, CDR2 YYREEE (reference sequence). With 4 bases clipped from V and 4 bases from J, the junction kept 13 bases outside the gene matches. The CDR3 totals 17 residues. DNA of the CDR3: TGTGCCAGCAGCCCTGGCGGTGAGCGGGGGGCTGCAGATACGCAGTATTTT. Amino acids: CASSPGGERGAADTQYF.

The CDR3, as DNA: TGTGCCATCGGGACAGGCGGATACGAGCAGTACTTC. Translating gives CAIGTGGYEQYF. The chain has TRBV6-2 or TRBV6-3 and TRBJ2-7; 8 bases map to TRBD1. V shed 10 bases, J shed 4 bases, and the junction held 6 bases outside the gene matches. Germline assignment: CDR1 MNHEY and CDR2 SVGEGT. CDR3 length: 12 residues.

The rearrangement links TRBV29-1 to TRBJ2-6; the match to TRBD1 covers 8 bases. This CDR3 has 13 amino acids. Germline loops: CDR1 SQVTM, CDR2 ANQGSEA. V shed 6 bases, J shed 2 bases, and the junction held 0 bases outside the gene matches. CDR3 sequence: CSVTGAGANVLTF. CDR3 nucleotide sequence: TGCAGCGTGACAGGGGCTGGGGCCAACGTCCTGACTTTC.

The chain employs TRBV29-1 and TRBJ2-7, with TRBD1 as a possible D gene (6 bases). Germline CDR1 reads SQVTM; CDR2 reads ANQGSEA. This CDR3 has 12 residues. V gave up 4 bases and J gave up 2 bases, with 9 bases separating them. The DNA of the CDR3 is TGCAGCGTTGTTTCAGGGGCCTACGAGCAGTACTTC. It codes for CSVVSGAYEQYF.

This clonotype was picked up many times. The V gene is TRBV7-2, the J gene TRBJ2-2; TRBD1 might be the D (5 bases). There are 13 residues in the CDR3. Germline CDR1 reads SGHTA; CDR2 reads FQGNSA. V lost 2 bases to trimming and J lost 8 bases, with 9 bases between them. In nucleotides, the CDR3 is TGTGCCAGCAGCTTACAGGGAATTGGGGAGCTGTTTTTT. Its protein is CASSLQGIGELFF. The full variable domain, rest sourced from reference TRBV7-2 and TRBJ2-2, is GAGVSQSPSNKVTEKGKDVELRCDPISGHTALYWYRQSLGQGLEFLIYFQGNSAPDKSGLPSDRFSAERTGGSVSTLTIQRTQQEDSAVYLCASSLQGIGELFFGEGSRLTVL.